This T cell receptor (beta chain) comes out of a study of blood T cell repertoires in COVID-19. Germline CDR1 is SGHRS and CDR2 is YFSETQ. Trimming left V 4 bases short and J 8 bases short, with 18 bases between. CDR3 length equals 14 residues. Generated by immunoSEQ multiplex PCR, the TCRdb table keeps only in-frame clones and is missing some. The table shows about 110,000 clones, with around 64% occurring only once. Sequencing was carried out using peripheral blood. The sequence derives from a human donor with acute or convalescent COVID-19. The donor label of this sample is uncertain. The J gene is TRBJ1-1, the V gene TRBV5-1; a weak D match, TRBD1 (6 bases). The CDR3 DNA reads TGCGCCAGCAGCGGAACCGGGACACCCTACGAAGCTTTCTTT. Translating gives CASSGTGTPYEAFF.